This T cell receptor (beta chain) was obtained from a study of blood T cells in healthy people across ages. Overall study findings and caveats: Researchers judged that diversity estimates from one million T cells fell short of true values. Leaving the PBMCs unsorted stopped any conclusive comparison of naive versus antigen-experienced cells.

CDR1 SGHRS and CDR2 YFSETQ come from the germline V gene. Between the trimmed V and J ends, which lost 4 bases and 2 bases, there was a span of 13 bases. The CDR3 is made up of 15 amino acids. Notes on this clonotype: Its antigen remains unknown.

Using a J-beta primer mix together with a sample-barcoded 5' primer, a second PCR was run for roughly 6 to 12 cycles. From the 5' RACE reads, TCRdb called clonotypes with MiXCR, one entry per CDR3 protein. The sample lists 650,000 to 1,000,000 distinct CDR3 sequences, 35% to 40% seen once, with 10% to 15% in the top ten. This sequence was found in a man younger than 35 in good health. This rearrangement joins TRBV5-1 to TRBJ2-1; D gene ambiguous. Material for sequencing was blood. The CDR3 spells CASSPLRSTYNEQFF. CDR3 coding DNA: TGCGCCAGCAGCCCCCTGCGTAGCACCTACAATGAGCAGTTCTTC.